This is a list of T cell receptor beta chains from one sample in a study of T cells expressing NK-cell markers. TCRdb re-called the 5' RACE reads and catalogs CDR3 proteins one per entry, DNA excluded. Found here are fewer than 550,000 distinct CDR3 sequences; the top ten clones hold 1.4%. Sequencing input: blood T cells: a sorted CD56 or NKG2C T cell subset, CD4+ or CD8+ T cells, or bulk PBMC T cells (not recorded which). These receptors were obtained from a woman aged 45-60 years in good health. Each CDR3 is given with its conserved first and last residue.

cdr3_length: 16
j_call: TRBJ2-1
v_call: TRBV3-1
cdr3_aa: CASSQGVGRQGDEQFF

cdr3_length: 17
j_call: TRBJ1-6
v_call: TRBV12-3/TRBV12-4
cdr3_aa: CASSLVDRDRGFAPLHF

cdr3_length: 17
j_call: TRBJ1-3
v_call: TRBV5-6
cdr3_aa: CASNLLGSLSSGNTIYF

cdr3_length: 18
j_call: TRBJ2-4
v_call: TRBV6-5
cdr3_aa: CASKEAVYGHRAKNIQYF

cdr3_length: 11
j_call: TRBJ2-1
v_call: TRBV28
cdr3_aa: CASSSGNEQFF

cdr3_length: 15
j_call: TRBJ2-1
v_call: TRBV6-5
cdr3_aa: CASTMSDGRYNEQFF

cdr3_length: 17
j_call: TRBJ2-1
v_call: TRBV7-2
cdr3_aa: CASSLRAGTSAYNEQFF

cdr3_length: 14
j_call: TRBJ2-3
v_call: TRBV29-1
cdr3_aa: CSVERIQGTDTQYF

cdr3_length: 15
j_call: TRBJ2-7
v_call: TRBV20-1
cdr3_aa: CSASPPLRFTYEQYF

cdr3_length: 17
j_call: TRBJ2-2
v_call: TRBV6-5
cdr3_aa: CASSYDLRTANTGELFF

cdr3_length: 13
j_call: TRBJ2-1
v_call: TRBV5-1
cdr3_aa: CASSSRVSNEQFF

cdr3_length: 14
j_call: TRBJ2-7
v_call: TRBV20-1
cdr3_aa: CSVSAFSGVSEQYF

cdr3_length: 13
j_call: TRBJ2-1
v_call: TRBV20-1
cdr3_aa: CSATDDTNNEQFF

cdr3_length: 19
j_call: TRBJ2-1
v_call: TRBV7-3
cdr3_aa: CASSLSRLAAASSYNEQFF

cdr3_length: 18
j_call: TRBJ2-4
v_call: TRBV27
cdr3_aa: CASSLLGAPGQGGNIQYF

cdr3_length: 14
j_call: TRBJ2-3
v_call: TRBV29-1
cdr3_aa: CSGAGAESTDTQYF

cdr3_length: 16
j_call: TRBJ2-7
v_call: TRBV10-1
cdr3_aa: CASSESGASGIYEQYF

cdr3_length: 16
j_call: TRBJ2-3
v_call: TRBV5-1
cdr3_aa: CASSLGRNTASDTQYF

cdr3_length: 15
j_call: TRBJ2-5
v_call: TRBV5-5
cdr3_aa: CASSSPNGRGETQYF

cdr3_length: 15
j_call: TRBJ2-2
v_call: TRBV7-3
cdr3_aa: CASSPGTGVSGELFF

cdr3_length: 15
j_call: TRBJ2-1
v_call: TRBV12-3/TRBV12-4
cdr3_aa: CASRPEGSSYNEQFF

cdr3_length: 15
j_call: TRBJ2-2
v_call: TRBV7-7
cdr3_aa: CASSLGAGGTGELFF

cdr3_length: 14
j_call: TRBJ1-1
v_call: TRBV5-6
cdr3_aa: CASRMQGANTEAFF

cdr3_length: 13
j_call: TRBJ2-7
v_call: TRBV2
cdr3_aa: CAVTRGLRYEQYF

cdr3_length: 16
j_call: TRBJ2-2
v_call: TRBV24-1
cdr3_aa: CATSDPGQGSTGELFF

cdr3_length: 14
j_call: TRBJ2-1
v_call: TRBV10-1
cdr3_aa: CASSGQGLAGGWFF

cdr3_length: 16
j_call: TRBJ2-4
v_call: TRBV20-1
cdr3_aa: CSARDPPGQGKNIQYF

cdr3_length: 16
j_call: TRBJ1-1
v_call: TRBV7-9
cdr3_aa: CASSPTTGTGGTEAFF

cdr3_length: 18
j_call: TRBJ2-1
v_call: TRBV24-1
cdr3_aa: CATSDITRTSGSSDEQFF

cdr3_length: 16
j_call: TRBJ2-2
v_call: TRBV11-2
cdr3_aa: CASRPASGSFTGELFF

cdr3_length: 14
j_call: TRBJ2-2
v_call: TRBV10-2
cdr3_aa: CASKRQGNTGELFF

cdr3_length: 14
j_call: TRBJ1-2
v_call: TRBV12-3/TRBV12-4
cdr3_aa: CASSQQGWYYGYTF

cdr3_length: 16
j_call: TRBJ2-1
v_call: TRBV6-2/TRBV6-3
cdr3_aa: CASNQPGTRRVGEQFF

cdr3_length: 15
j_call: TRBJ1-2
v_call: TRBV4-1
cdr3_aa: CASRRPGTGSPGYTF

cdr3_length: 13
j_call: TRBJ1-1
v_call: TRBV10-3
cdr3_aa: CAIRGGGAEEAFF

cdr3_length: 15
j_call: TRBJ1-1
v_call: TRBV12-3/TRBV12-4
cdr3_aa: CASSLTKTGPKPAFF

cdr3_length: 14
j_call: TRBJ1-1
v_call: TRBV12-3/TRBV12-4
cdr3_aa: CASRGFGLNTEAFF

cdr3_length: 16
j_call: TRBJ2-3
v_call: TRBV30
cdr3_aa: CAWKPVGGDITDTQYF

cdr3_length: 13
j_call: TRBJ1-1
v_call: TRBV7-9
cdr3_aa: CASSLGPGSEAFF

cdr3_length: 14
j_call: TRBJ2-2
v_call: TRBV7-6
cdr3_aa: CASSFLPPTGELFF

cdr3_length: 14
j_call: TRBJ2-5
v_call: TRBV12-3/TRBV12-4
cdr3_aa: CASARTGEEETQYF

cdr3_length: 14
j_call: TRBJ2-3
v_call: TRBV3-1
cdr3_aa: CASSQEGLTDTQYF

cdr3_length: 16
j_call: TRBJ1-2
v_call: TRBV4-1
cdr3_aa: CASSQVQQGWFYGYTF

cdr3_length: 15
j_call: TRBJ2-3
v_call: TRBV29-1
cdr3_aa: CSVVGTESSTDTQYF

cdr3_length: 14
j_call: TRBJ2-5
v_call: TRBV30
cdr3_aa: CAWSVGHSRGTQYF

cdr3_length: 16
j_call: TRBJ2-3
v_call: TRBV24-1
cdr3_aa: CATSDPLGTGVDTQYF

cdr3_length: 16
j_call: TRBJ1-6
v_call: TRBV7-9
cdr3_aa: CASSLPLGTGGTPLHF

cdr3_length: 14
j_call: TRBJ2-1
v_call: TRBV5-1
cdr3_aa: CASSLAGLAQEQFF

cdr3_length: 16
j_call: TRBJ2-3
v_call: TRBV11-1
cdr3_aa: CASSQTSGAYFNTQYF

cdr3_length: 15
j_call: TRBJ2-4
v_call: TRBV20-1
cdr3_aa: CSALQVAGGRNIQYF

cdr3_length: 16
j_call: TRBJ2-4
v_call: TRBV7-2
cdr3_aa: CASSLTTGNPKNIQYF

cdr3_length: 19
j_call: TRBJ2-2
v_call: TRBV12-3/TRBV12-4
cdr3_aa: CASSLRSTSGRAFAGELFF

cdr3_length: 13
j_call: TRBJ2-3
v_call: TRBV29-1
cdr3_aa: CSVTGQGWVTQYF

cdr3_length: 13
j_call: TRBJ1-4
v_call: TRBV29-1
cdr3_aa: CSVVDRRREKLFF

cdr3_length: 15
j_call: TRBJ1-2
v_call: TRBV5-1
cdr3_aa: CASSYGDLPNYGYTF